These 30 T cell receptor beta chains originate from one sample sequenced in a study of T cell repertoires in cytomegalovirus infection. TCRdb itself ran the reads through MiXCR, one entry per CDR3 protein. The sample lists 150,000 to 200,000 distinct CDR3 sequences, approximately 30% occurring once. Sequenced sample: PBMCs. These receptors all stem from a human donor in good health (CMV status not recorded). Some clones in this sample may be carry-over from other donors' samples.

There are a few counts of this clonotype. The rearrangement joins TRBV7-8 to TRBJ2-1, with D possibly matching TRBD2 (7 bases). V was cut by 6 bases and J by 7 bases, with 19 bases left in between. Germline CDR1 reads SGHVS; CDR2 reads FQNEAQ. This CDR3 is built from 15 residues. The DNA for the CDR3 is TGTGCCAGCAGTCCTTTAGGGGGGGGCGGGAATGAGCAGTTCTTC. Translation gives CASSPLGGGGNEQFF.

CDR3: CASSLGLYRAAYEQYF. The CDR3 region has the DNA TGTGCCAGCAGCTTAGGACTCTACAGGGCTGCCTACGAGCAGTACTTC. The gene calls are TRBV11-2 and TRBJ2-7; perhaps TRBD1 as D (6 bases). V lost 1 base, J lost 2 bases, and 15 bases lay in between. Germline V lookup: CDR1 SGHAT, CDR2 FQNNGV. The CDR3 consists of 16 residues. The full variable domain, with the rest looked up from reference TRBV11-2 and TRBJ2-7, is EAGVAQSPRYKIIEKRQSVAFWCNPISGHATLYWYQQILGQGPKLLIQFQNNGVVDDSQLPKDRFSAERLKGVDSTLKIQPAKLEDSAVYLCASSLGLYRAAYEQYFGPGTRLTVT.

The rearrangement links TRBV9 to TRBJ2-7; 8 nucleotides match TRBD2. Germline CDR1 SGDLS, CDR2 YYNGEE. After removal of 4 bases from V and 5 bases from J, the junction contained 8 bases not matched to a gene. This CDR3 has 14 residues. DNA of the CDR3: TGTGCCAGCAGCCCGGGAGGGACCTCGGACGAGCAGTACTTC. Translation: CASSPGGTSDEQYF. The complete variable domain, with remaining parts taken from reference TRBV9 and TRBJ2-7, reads DSGVTQTPKHLITATGQRVTLRCSPRSGDLSVYWYQQSLDQGLQFLIQYYNGEERAKGNILERFSAQQFPDLHSELNLSSLELGDSALYFCASSPGGTSDEQYFGPGTRLTVT.

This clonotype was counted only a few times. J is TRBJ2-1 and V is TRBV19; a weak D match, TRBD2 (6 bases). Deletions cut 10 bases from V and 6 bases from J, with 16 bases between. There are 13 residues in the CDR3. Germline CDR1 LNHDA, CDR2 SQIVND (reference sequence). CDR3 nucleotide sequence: TGTGCCACATTCGGGGGTTACGGCAATGAGCAGTTCTTC. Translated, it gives CATFGGYGNEQFF.

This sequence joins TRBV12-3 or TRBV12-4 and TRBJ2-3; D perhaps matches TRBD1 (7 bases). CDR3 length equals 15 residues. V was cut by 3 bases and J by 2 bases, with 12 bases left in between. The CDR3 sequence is CASSFGQDYTDTQYF. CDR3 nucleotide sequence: TGTGCCAGCAGTTTCGGACAGGACTACACAGATACGCAGTATTTT.

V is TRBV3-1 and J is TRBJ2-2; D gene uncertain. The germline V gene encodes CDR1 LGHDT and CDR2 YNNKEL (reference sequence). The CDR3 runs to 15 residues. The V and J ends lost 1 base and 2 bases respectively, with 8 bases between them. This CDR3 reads CASSQGSINTGELFF. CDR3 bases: TGTGCCAGCAGCCAAGGGTCTATAAACACCGGGGAGCTGTTTTTT.

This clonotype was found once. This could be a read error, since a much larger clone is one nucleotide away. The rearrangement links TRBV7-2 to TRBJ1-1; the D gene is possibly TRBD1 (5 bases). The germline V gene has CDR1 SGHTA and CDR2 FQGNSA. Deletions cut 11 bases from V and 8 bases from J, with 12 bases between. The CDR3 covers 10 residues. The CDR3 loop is CAFGRGEAFF. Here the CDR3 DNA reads TGTGCCTTCGGACGGGGGGAAGCTTTCTTT.

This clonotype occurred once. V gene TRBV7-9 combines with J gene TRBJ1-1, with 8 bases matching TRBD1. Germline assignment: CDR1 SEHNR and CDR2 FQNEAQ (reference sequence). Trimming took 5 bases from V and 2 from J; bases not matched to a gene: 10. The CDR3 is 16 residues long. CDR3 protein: CASSRRGQAFNTEAFF. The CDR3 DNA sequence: TGTGCCAGCAGCCGGCGGGGACAGGCCTTCAACACTGAAGCTTTCTTT.

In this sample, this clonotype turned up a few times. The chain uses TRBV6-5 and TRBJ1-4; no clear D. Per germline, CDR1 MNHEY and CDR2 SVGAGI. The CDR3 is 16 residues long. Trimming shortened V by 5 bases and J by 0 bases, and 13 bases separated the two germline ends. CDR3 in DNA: TGTGCCAGCAGTCCTAATCCGGGCCCAACTAATGAAAAACTGTTTTTT. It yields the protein CASSPNPGPTNEKLFF.

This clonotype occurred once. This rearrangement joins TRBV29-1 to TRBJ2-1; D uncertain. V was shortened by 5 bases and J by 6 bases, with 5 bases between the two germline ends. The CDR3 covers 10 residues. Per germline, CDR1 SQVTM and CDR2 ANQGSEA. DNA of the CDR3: TGCAGCGTTTCAGGCAATGAGCAGTTCTTC. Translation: CSVSGNEQFF.

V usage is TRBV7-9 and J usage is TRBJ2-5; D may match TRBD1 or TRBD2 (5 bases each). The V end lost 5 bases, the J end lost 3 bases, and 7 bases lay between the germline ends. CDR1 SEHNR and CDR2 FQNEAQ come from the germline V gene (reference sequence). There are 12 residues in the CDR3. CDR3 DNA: TGTGCCAGCAGCGGGACGGAAGAGACCCAGTACTTC. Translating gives CASSGTEETQYF.

Here the CDR3 reads CASSIDRRDPGPRGYTF. The CDR3 DNA reads TGTGCCAGTAGTATAGATCGCCGGGACCCAGGACCACGGGGCTACACCTTC. The rearrangement links TRBV19 to TRBJ1-2; TRBD1 might be the D (5 bases). The V end lost 0 bases, the J end lost 8 bases, and 22 bases lay between the germline ends. The CDR3 covers 17 residues. Per the germline V gene, CDR1 is LNHDA and CDR2 is SQIVND (reference sequence).

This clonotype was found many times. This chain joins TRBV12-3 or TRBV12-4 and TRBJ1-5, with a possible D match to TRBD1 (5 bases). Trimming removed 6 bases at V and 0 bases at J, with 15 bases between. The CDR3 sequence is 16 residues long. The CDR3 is CASSRTVGDSNQPQHF. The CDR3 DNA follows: TGTGCCAGCAGCCGAACCGTAGGGGATAGCAATCAGCCCCAGCATTTT.

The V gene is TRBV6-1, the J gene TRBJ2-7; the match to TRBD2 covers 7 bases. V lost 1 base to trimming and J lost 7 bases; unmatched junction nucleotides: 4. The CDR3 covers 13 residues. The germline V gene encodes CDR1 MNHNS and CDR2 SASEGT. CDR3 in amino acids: CASSEVSGEEQYF. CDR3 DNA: TGTGCCAGCAGTGAAGTAAGCGGGGAAGAGCAGTACTTC.

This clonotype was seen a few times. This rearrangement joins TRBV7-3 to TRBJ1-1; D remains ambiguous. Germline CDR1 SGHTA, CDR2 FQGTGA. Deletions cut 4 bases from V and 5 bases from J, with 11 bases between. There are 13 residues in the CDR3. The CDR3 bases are TGTGCCAGCAGCTCCCTATTCGGGACTGAAGCTTTCTTT. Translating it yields CASSSLFGTEAFF.

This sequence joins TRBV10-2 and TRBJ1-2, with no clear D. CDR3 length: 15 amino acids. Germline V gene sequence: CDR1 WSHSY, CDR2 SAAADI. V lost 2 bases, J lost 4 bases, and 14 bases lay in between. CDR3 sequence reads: CASSEGPSNLYGYTF. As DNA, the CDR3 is TGCGCCAGCAGTGAGGGACCCAGTAACCTCTATGGCTACACCTTC.

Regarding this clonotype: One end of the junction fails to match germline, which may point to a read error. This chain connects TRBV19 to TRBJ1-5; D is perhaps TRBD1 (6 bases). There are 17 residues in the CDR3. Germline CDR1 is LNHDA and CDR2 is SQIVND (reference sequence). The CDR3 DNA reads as TGTGCCAGTAGTATTAAAGCGACAGGAGTAGGGAATCAGCTCCAGCATTTT. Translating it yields CASSIKATGVGNQLQHF.

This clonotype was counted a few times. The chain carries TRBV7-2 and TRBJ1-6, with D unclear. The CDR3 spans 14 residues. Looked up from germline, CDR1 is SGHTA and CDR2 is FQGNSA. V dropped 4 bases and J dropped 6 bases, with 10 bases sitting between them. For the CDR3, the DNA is TGTGCCAGCAGCTCGGGTTTAGGTAATTCACCCCTCCACTTT. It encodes CASSSGLGNSPLHF.

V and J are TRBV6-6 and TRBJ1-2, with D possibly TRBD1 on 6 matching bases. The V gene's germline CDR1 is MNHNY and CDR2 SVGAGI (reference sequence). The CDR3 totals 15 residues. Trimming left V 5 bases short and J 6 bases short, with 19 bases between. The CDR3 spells CASSNLDRSVDGYTF. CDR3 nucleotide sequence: TGTGCCAGCAGTAACTTGGACAGATCGGTAGATGGCTACACCTTC.

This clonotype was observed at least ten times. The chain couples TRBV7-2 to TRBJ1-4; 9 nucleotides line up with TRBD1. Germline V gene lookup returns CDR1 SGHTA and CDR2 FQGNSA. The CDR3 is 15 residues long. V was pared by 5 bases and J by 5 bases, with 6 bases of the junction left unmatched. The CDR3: CASSTRTGANEKLFF. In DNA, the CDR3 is TGTGCCAGCAGCACCCGGACAGGGGCGAATGAAAAACTGTTTTTT.

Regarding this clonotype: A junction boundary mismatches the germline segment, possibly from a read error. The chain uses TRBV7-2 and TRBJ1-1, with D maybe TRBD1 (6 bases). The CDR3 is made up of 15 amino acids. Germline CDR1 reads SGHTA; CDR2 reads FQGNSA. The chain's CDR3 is CANSLDPGENTEAFF. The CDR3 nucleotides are TGTGCCAACAGCTTAGACCCAGGGGAGAACACTGAAGCTTTCTTT.

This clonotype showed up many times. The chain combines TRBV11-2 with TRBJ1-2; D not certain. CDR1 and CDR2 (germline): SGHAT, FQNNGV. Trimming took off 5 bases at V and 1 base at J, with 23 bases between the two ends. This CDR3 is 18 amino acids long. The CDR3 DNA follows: TGTGCCAGCAGCCCAAACCTAGGCGGCGGAGATATTAACTATGGCTACACCTTC. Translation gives CASSPNLGGGDINYGYTF.

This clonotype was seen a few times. The CDR3 loop reads CASRLTNEKLFF. In DNA, the CDR3 is TGTGCCAGCAGGCTAACTAATGAAAAACTGTTTTTT. This chain links TRBV6-1 with TRBJ1-4, with no clear D. The CDR3 is 12 residues long. Per the germline V gene, CDR1 is MNHNS and CDR2 is SASEGT. V lost 6 bases and J 1 base, leaving 3 bases between the germline ends.

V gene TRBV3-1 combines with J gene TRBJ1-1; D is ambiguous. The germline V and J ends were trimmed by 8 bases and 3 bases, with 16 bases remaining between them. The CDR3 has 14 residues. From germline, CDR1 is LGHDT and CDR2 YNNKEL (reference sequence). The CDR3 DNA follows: TGTGCCAGCCGACGGGATGCCCAGGACACTGAAGCTTTCTTT. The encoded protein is CASRRDAQDTEAFF.

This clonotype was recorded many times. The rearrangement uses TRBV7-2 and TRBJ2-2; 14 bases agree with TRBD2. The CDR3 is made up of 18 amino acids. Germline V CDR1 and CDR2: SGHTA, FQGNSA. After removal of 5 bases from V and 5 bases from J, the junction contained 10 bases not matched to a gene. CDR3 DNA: TGTGCCAGCAGCCCGACTAGCGGGGGGGCCTGGGGGACCGGGGAGCTGTTTTTT. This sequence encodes CASSPTSGGAWGTGELFF.

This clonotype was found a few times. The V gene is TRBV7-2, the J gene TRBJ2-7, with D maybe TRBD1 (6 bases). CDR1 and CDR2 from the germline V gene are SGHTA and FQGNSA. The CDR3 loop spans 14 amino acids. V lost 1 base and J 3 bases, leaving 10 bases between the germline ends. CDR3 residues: CASSLGQDGYEQYF. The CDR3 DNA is TGTGCCAGCAGCTTAGGACAGGACGGCTACGAGCAGTACTTC.

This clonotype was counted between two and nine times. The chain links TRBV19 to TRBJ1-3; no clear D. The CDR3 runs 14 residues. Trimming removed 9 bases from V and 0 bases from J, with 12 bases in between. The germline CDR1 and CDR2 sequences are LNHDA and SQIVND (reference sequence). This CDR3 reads CASKTDPSGNTIYF. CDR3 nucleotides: TGTGCCAGCAAGACGGACCCCTCTGGAAACACCATATATTTT.

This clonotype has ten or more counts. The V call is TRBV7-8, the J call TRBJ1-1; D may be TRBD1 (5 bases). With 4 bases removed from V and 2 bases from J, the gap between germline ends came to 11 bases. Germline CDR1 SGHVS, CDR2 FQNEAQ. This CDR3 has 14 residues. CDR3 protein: CASSSLGGNTEAFF. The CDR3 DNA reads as TGTGCCAGCAGCTCACTGGGGGGTAACACTGAAGCTTTCTTT.

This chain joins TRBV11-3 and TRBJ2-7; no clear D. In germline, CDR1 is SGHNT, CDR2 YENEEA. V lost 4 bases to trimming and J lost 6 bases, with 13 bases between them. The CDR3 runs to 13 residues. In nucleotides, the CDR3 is TGTGCCAGCAGCTCCGAGACACTCGGCGAGCAGTACTTC. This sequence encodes CASSSETLGEQYF.

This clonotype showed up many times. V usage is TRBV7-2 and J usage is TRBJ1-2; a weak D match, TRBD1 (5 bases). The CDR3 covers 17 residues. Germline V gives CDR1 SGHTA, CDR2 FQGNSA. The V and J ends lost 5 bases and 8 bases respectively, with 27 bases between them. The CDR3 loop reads CASSHTNQSPGREGYTF. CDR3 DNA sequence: TGTGCCAGCAGCCATACCAACCAAAGTCCGGGCAGGGAGGGCTACACCTTC.